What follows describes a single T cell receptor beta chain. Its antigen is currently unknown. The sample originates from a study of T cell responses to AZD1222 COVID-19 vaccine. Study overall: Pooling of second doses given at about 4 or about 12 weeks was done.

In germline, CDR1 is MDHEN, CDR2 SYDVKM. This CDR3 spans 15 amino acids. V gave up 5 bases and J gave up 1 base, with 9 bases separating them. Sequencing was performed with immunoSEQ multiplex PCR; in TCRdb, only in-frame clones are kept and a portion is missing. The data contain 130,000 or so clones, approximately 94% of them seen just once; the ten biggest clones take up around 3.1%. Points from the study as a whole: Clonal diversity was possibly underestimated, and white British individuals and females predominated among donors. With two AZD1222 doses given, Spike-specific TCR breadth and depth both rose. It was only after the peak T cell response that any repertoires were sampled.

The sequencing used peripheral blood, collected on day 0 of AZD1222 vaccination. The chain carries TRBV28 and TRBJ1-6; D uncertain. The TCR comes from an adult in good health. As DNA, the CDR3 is TGTGCCAGCAGTCTCGGTCTTTCCTATAATTCACCCCTCCACTTT. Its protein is CASSLGLSYNSPLHF. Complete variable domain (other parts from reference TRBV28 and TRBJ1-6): DVKVTQSSRYLVKRTGEKVFLECVQDMDHENMFWYRQDPGLGLRLIYFSYDVKMKEKGDIPEGYSVSREKKERFSLILESASTNQTSMYLCASSLGLSYNSPLHFGNGTRLTVT.